The sequence of this TCR beta chain was determined in a study of monozygotic twins with cystic fibrosis. About the research overall: Roughly 3 micrograms of fragmented DNA underwent roughly 16 PCR cycles for library preparation. Whole-study results and caveats: Nucleotide-identical clonotype sharing was significantly higher within monozygotic CF twin pairs than between unrelated CF individuals.

Using immunoSEQ multiplex PCR, the repertoire was profiled, and TCRdb retains in-frame clones only, with some absent. Counted here are approximately 10,000 clones, approximately 85% occurring once; the ten biggest clones make up around 0.5%. Germline values: CDR1 LNHDA, CDR2 SQIVND (reference sequence). The CDR3 runs to 12 residues. The trim removed 5 bases at V and 11 bases at J, leaving 7 bases unmatched. Details on this clone: Its antigen is undetermined.

The chain is built from TRBV19 and TRBJ2-5; TRBD1 aligns across 8 bases. The TCR sequence derives from a man in his late teens or twenties with cystic fibrosis. Sequenced material: blood. Here the CDR3 reads CASSSGGSQQYF. The DNA for the CDR3 is TGTGCCAGTAGTTCAGGGGGCTCCCAACAGTACTTC.